This record looks at one T cell receptor (beta chain) sequence and its context. Its antigen is not known. The CDR3 totals 14 residues. The germline V and J ends were trimmed by 5 bases and 4 bases, with 14 bases remaining between them. Germline CDR1 and CDR2: SGHAT and FQDESV (reference sequence). Only in-frame clones appear in the TCRdb table, and some are missing; sequencing was by immunoSEQ multiplex PCR. This table holds about 24,000 clones, over 85% found once. This sample was taken from a study of T cell repertoires and Cas9 in healthy adults. The overall study: SpCas9-reactive CD4 and CD8 T cells were characterized for potency, cytotoxicity and lineage.

Study-wide points: In vitro, SpCas9-reactive Tregs were reported to curb effector T cell proliferation and function.

The clonotype was recovered from a human donor in good health. The specimen was CD4+ effector T cells (CD127+, CD25-, CD137-, CD154-) from PBMCs; culture status not recorded. V usage is TRBV11-1 and J usage is TRBJ1-1, with D possibly being TRBD1 (5 bases). The CDR3 region is CASSRERGITEAFF. CDR3 sequence (DNA): TGTGCCAGCAGCCGGGAGAGGGGTATCACTGAAGCTTTCTTT.